A single sample is the source of the 29 T cell receptor beta chains below, sequenced in a study of cytomegalovirus exposure and HLA in healthy donors (dated by TCRdb to about 2017). The protocol used for the library was the immunoSEQ multiplex PCR assay. For the multiplex PCR, a mixture combining 60 forward primers for TCR Vbeta segments and 13 reverse primers for TCR Jbeta segments was used. TCRdb carries this immuneACCESS record with in-frame sequences only. Its versions omit some clonotypes, under half of them owing to an unresolved V gene in the studies checked, with the rest unexplained. A total of some 150,000 clones appear in this sample, around 77% of them only once. The ten biggest clones cover roughly 3.5% of the sample. Specimen: PBMCs. These receptors all come from a man aged 25-40 years in good health and CMV-seropositive.

The sample holds a few counts of this clone. The chain carries TRBV28 and TRBJ2-3; D uncertain. The CDR3 extends over 17 amino acids. Germline assignment: CDR1 MDHEN and CDR2 SYDVKM. Trimming stripped 3 bases from V and 0 bases from J, with 16 bases between. The CDR3 nucleotides are TGTGCCAGCAGTTTCTTGGTGTCAGGCCGTAGCACAGATACGCAGTATTTT. Amino acid sequence: CASSFLVSGRSTDTQYF.

V and J are TRBV19 and TRBJ2-7; 11 bases agree with TRBD1. The CDR3 runs 13 residues. After removal of 8 bases from V and 2 bases from J, the junction contained 2 bases not matched to a gene. The germline gives CDR1 LNHDA, CDR2 SQIVND (reference sequence). In DNA, the CDR3 is TGTGCCAGTGGGGGACAGGGGGCCTACGAGCAGTACTTC. Translated: CASGGQGAYEQYF. The entire variable domain, with the rest obtained from reference TRBV19 and TRBJ2-7, is as follows: DGGITQSPKYLFRKEGQNVTLSCEQNLNHDAMYWYRQDPGQGLRLIYYSQIVNDFQKGDIAEGYSVSREKKESFPLTVTSAQKNPTAFYLCASGGQGAYEQYFGPGTRLTVT.

The chain links TRBV7-2 to TRBJ2-2; TRBD2 agrees at 12 bases. CDR1 is SGHTA, CDR2 FQGNSA, per germline. V shed 5 bases and J 7 bases; nucleotides not matched to a gene: 5. The CDR3 has 15 amino acids. CDR3 protein: CASSRLAGGGGELFF. DNA for the CDR3: TGTGCCAGCAGCCGTCTAGCGGGGGGGGGCGGGGAGCTGTTTTTT.

The DNA for the CDR3 is TGTGCCAGCGCGCTTCGGACAATCAAAAACATTCAGTACTTC. Translated: CASALRTIKNIQYF. The rearrangement joins TRBV2 to TRBJ2-4; a possible D gene is TRBD1 (5 bases). Per the germline V gene, CDR1 is SNHLY and CDR2 is FYNNEI. Trimming took off 8 bases at V and 3 bases at J, with 14 bases between the two ends. This CDR3 is 14 amino acids long.

This sequence joins TRBV7-9 and TRBJ1-2; D is unclear. This CDR3 is 13 amino acids long. With 5 bases removed from V and 8 bases from J, the gap between germline ends came to 15 bases. In germline, CDR1 is SEHNR, CDR2 FQNEAQ (reference sequence). The CDR3 is CASSPSVGGGYTF. CDR3 nucleotide sequence: TGTGCCAGCAGCCCGAGCGTTGGTGGCGGCTACACCTTC.

This clone was found a few times. The chain uses TRBV28 and TRBJ1-5; D perhaps matches TRBD1 (5 bases). Germline V gene sequence: CDR1 MDHEN, CDR2 SYDVKM. V shed 6 bases and J shed 1 base, with 10 bases lying between them. The length of the CDR3 is 14 residues. CDR3 protein: CASSGGGSNQPQHF. CDR3 DNA sequence: TGTGCCAGCAGCGGGGGTGGCAGCAATCAGCCCCAGCATTTT. The whole variable domain, filled in from reference TRBV28 and TRBJ1-5, reads DVKVTQSSRYLVKRTGEKVFLECVQDMDHENMFWYRQDPGLGLRLIYFSYDVKMKEKGDIPEGYSVSREKKERFSLILESASTNQTSMYLCASSGGGSNQPQHFGDGTRLSIL.

This chain connects TRBV2 to TRBJ2-7, with D maybe TRBD1 (5 bases). Trimming took 4 bases from V and 3 from J, leaving 25 bases between them. The CDR3 is 18 amino acids. CDR1 and CDR2 from the germline V gene are SNHLY and FYNNEI. This CDR3 is CASSVHPPILDTNYEQYF. DNA for the CDR3: TGTGCCAGCAGTGTTCATCCCCCCATCTTGGACACAAACTACGAGCAGTACTTC.

As concerns this clone: This sample also contains other DNA sequences that code for the same CDR3. The J gene is TRBJ2-7, the V gene TRBV7-6, with D perhaps matching TRBD1 (5 bases). The V and J ends lost 5 bases and 3 bases respectively, with 8 bases between them. Germline CDR1 and CDR2: SGHVS and FNYEAQ. The length of the CDR3 is 12 residues. DNA of the CDR3: TGTGCCAGCAGCGGACAAGGCTACGAGCAGTACTTC. Translation gives CASSGQGYEQYF.

The rearrangement uses TRBV7-8 and TRBJ2-7; possibly TRBD1 for D (5 bases). The CDR3 covers 13 residues. From germline, CDR1 is SGHVS and CDR2 FQNEAQ. The V end lost 5 bases, the J end lost 2 bases, and 10 bases lay between the germline ends. CDR3 residues: CASSQGHTYEQYF. In DNA, the CDR3 is TGTGCCAGCAGCCAGGGCCATACCTACGAGCAGTACTTC.

V gene TRBV29-1 combines with J gene TRBJ2-1; a weak D match, TRBD2 (7 bases). The CDR3 sequence is 14 residues long. Germline V lookup: CDR1 SQVTM, CDR2 ANQGSEA. V lost 7 bases, J lost 2 bases, and 15 bases lay in between. The CDR3 region has the DNA TGCAGCGCAGGGGACTACCAAACCTACAATGAGCAGTTCTTC. The encoded protein is CSAGDYQTYNEQFF.

The CDR3 here is CASSISRATNEKLFF. The CDR3 DNA reads TGTGCCAGTAGTATCTCCAGGGCGACTAATGAAAAACTGTTTTTT. This chain joins TRBV19 and TRBJ1-4; D perhaps matches TRBD1 (5 bases). This CDR3 is 15 amino acids long. Looked up from germline, CDR1 is LNHDA and CDR2 is SQIVND (reference sequence). Trimming left V 3 bases short and J 2 bases short, with 10 bases between.

This chain connects TRBV6-1 to TRBJ2-5, with a possible D match to TRBD1 (6 bases). Trimming left V 6 bases short and J 5 bases short, with 10 bases between. Germline loops: CDR1 MNHNS, CDR2 SASEGT. This CDR3 is 12 amino acids long. CDR3 sequence: CASRGAGETQYF. CDR3 DNA: TGTGCCAGCAGGGGGGCCGGGGAGACCCAGTACTTC.

J is TRBJ2-7 and V is TRBV7-8; 7 nucleotides line up with TRBD2. The germline gives CDR1 SGHVS, CDR2 FQNEAQ. With 4 bases clipped from V and 6 bases from J, the junction kept 9 bases outside the gene matches. The CDR3 is made up of 14 amino acids. The CDR3 nucleotides are TGTGCCAGCAGCTCCATGCGGGGGAGCGGCGAGCAGTACTTC. Protein product: CASSSMRGSGEQYF.

This chain joins TRBV7-9 and TRBJ1-3; D is unclear. V shed 5 bases and J shed 3 bases, with 5 bases lying between them. The CDR3 consists of 12 residues. Germline V CDR1 and CDR2: SEHNR, FQNEAQ (reference sequence). The CDR3 DNA reads as TGTGCCAGCAGCGCGTTTGGAAACACCATATATTTT. The encoded protein is CASSAFGNTIYF.

This chain uses TRBV10-3 with TRBJ1-5, with D perhaps matching TRBD1 (5 bases). V lost 3 bases, J lost 5 bases, and 14 bases lay in between. CDR3 length: 15 amino acids. The V gene's germline CDR1 is ENHRY and CDR2 SYGVKD. The CDR3 DNA reads TGTGCCATCAGTGACCCAGGGAAAATCGATCAGCCCCAGCATTTT. As protein: CAISDPGKIDQPQHF.

The J gene is TRBJ2-2, the V gene TRBV6-5, with TRBD1 matching 8 bases. The CDR3 has 14 residues. Trimming cost V 6 bases and J 6 bases; bases outside gene matches: 6. Germline loops: CDR1 MNHEY, CDR2 SVGAGI. The CDR3 region has the DNA TGTGCCAGCAGGAGGGACAGGTTATCCGGGGAGCTGTTTTTT. Its translation is CASRRDRLSGELFF.

The chain has TRBV9 and TRBJ2-4; the match to TRBD2 covers 14 bases. Per the germline V gene, CDR1 is SGDLS and CDR2 is YYNGEE. V dropped 2 bases and J dropped 7; count of bases not matched to a gene: 2. The CDR3 loop spans 15 amino acids. CDR3 DNA sequence: TGTGCCAGCAGCGTGACTAGCGGGGGGGCCAACATTCAGTACTTC. This translates into CASSVTSGGANIQYF. Using reference TRBV9 and TRBJ2-4 for the parts outside the CDR3, the full variable domain is DSGVTQTPKHLITATGQRVTLRCSPRSGDLSVYWYQQSLDQGLQFLIQYYNGEERAKGNILERFSAQQFPDLHSELNLSSLELGDSALYFCASSVTSGGANIQYFGAGTRLSVL.

The chain couples TRBV7-3 to TRBJ2-2, with unresolved D. The length of the CDR3 is 12 residues. V dropped 5 bases and J dropped 2 bases, with 3 bases sitting between them. Germline V gene data show CDR1 as SGHTA and CDR2 as FQGTGA. The CDR3 nucleotides read TGTGCCAGCAGCCCTAACACCGGGGAGCTGTTTTTT. Amino acid sequence: CASSPNTGELFF.

The rearrangement links TRBV6-1 to TRBJ1-5; 7 bases are shared with TRBD1. V shed 10 bases, J shed 0 bases, and the junction held 6 bases outside the gene matches. There are 14 residues in the CDR3. Germline V CDR1 and CDR2: MNHNS, SASEGT. The CDR3 DNA follows: TGTGCCACCGGGACAGACTATAGCAATCAGCCCCAGCATTTT. Amino acid sequence: CATGTDYSNQPQHF.

The chain joins TRBV5-1 to TRBJ2-5; the match to TRBD1 covers 11 bases. CDR1 is SGHRS and CDR2 is YFSETQ in the germline V gene. V lost 3 bases and J lost 6; bases outside the gene matches: 7. The length of the CDR3 is 15 residues. The CDR3 here is CASSSGTGGSQTQYF. Written as DNA, the CDR3 is TGCGCCAGCAGCTCCGGGACAGGGGGGTCTCAGACCCAGTACTTC.

The rearrangement links TRBV30 to TRBJ1-1; D might be TRBD1 (5 bases). Trimming took off 6 bases at V and 7 bases at J, with 18 bases between the two ends. The CDR3 has 13 residues. Germline lookup yields CDR1 GTSNPN and CDR2 SVGIG (reference sequence). In nucleotides, the CDR3 is TGTGCCTGCCCTGGAGGGACGGACCTTGAAGCTTTCTTT. Its translation is CACPGGTDLEAFF.

The rearrangement joins TRBV28 to TRBJ2-1, with TRBD2 as a possible D gene (6 bases). V dropped 5 bases and J dropped 6 bases, with 14 bases sitting between them. Germline values: CDR1 MDHEN, CDR2 SYDVKM. The CDR3 is made up of 14 amino acids. The CDR3 protein is CASSIPRTINEQFF. For the CDR3, the DNA is TGTGCCAGCAGTATCCCGCGGACTATCAATGAGCAGTTCTTC.

The V gene is TRBV27, the J gene TRBJ2-6, with 7 bases matching TRBD1. The CDR3 runs to 18 residues. CDR1 and CDR2 (germline): MNHEY, SMNVEV (reference sequence). V lost 3 bases, J lost 0 bases, and 8 bases stayed unmatched. The CDR3 is CASSLFPGQSSGANVLTF. The CDR3 region has the DNA TGTGCCAGCAGTTTGTTTCCGGGACAGAGCTCTGGGGCCAACGTCCTGACTTTC.

CDR3 DNA: TGTGCCAGCAGTGGACAAAACACCGGGGAGCTGTTTTTT. Its protein is CASSGQNTGELFF. V gene TRBV2 combines with J gene TRBJ2-2; D call uncertain. The CDR3 is 13 amino acids. V was cut by 4 bases and J by 2 bases, with 5 bases left in between. Germline CDR1 and CDR2: SNHLY and FYNNEI.

This sequence joins TRBV30 and TRBJ2-1; unclear D gene. V lost 0 bases and J 7 bases, leaving 13 bases between the germline ends. The CDR3 extends over 14 amino acids. Germline CDR1 reads GTSNPN; CDR2 reads SVGIG (reference sequence). DNA of the CDR3: TGTGCCTGGAGTGTACTTTTCCCCGGGAATGAGCAGTTCTTC. It encodes CAWSVLFPGNEQFF.

This clone was seen only a few times. The genes are TRBV6-5 and TRBJ1-3, with D uncertain. This CDR3 comprises 12 residues. From germline, CDR1 is MNHEY and CDR2 SVGAGI. The V gene lost 5 bases and the J gene lost 1 base, with 3 bases spanning the gap. CDR3 region: CASSTSGNTIYF. CDR3 bases: TGTGCCAGCAGTACTTCTGGAAACACCATATATTTT.

This clone has a handful of counts. V is TRBV7-2 and J is TRBJ2-5; TRBD2 might be the D (5 bases). V lost 1 base and J 7 bases, leaving 7 bases between the germline ends. The CDR3 length is 12 residues. From germline, CDR1 is SGHTA and CDR2 FQGNSA. The CDR3 sequence is CASSLDRGTQYF. CDR3 in DNA: TGTGCCAGCAGCTTAGATCGGGGGACCCAGTACTTC.

The rearrangement links TRBV7-6 to TRBJ1-4; weak D call: TRBD1 (6 bases). Trimming pared 2 bases from V and 4 bases from J, leaving 14 bases between. Germline CDR1 is SGHVS and CDR2 is FNYEAQ. This CDR3 is 16 amino acids long. The CDR3 coding sequence is TGTGCCAGCAGCTTACGTGGGACAAGTAATAATGAAAAACTGTTTTTT. It is translated as CASSLRGTSNNEKLFF.

The chain employs TRBV2 and TRBJ2-5; D is perhaps TRBD2 (5 bases). CDR1 is SNHLY, CDR2 FYNNEI, per germline. CDR3 length: 14 amino acids. V was shortened by 5 bases and J by 2 bases, with 12 bases between the two germline ends. The CDR3: CASSPSWEQETQYF. The DNA of the CDR3 is TGTGCCAGCAGTCCCTCGTGGGAGCAAGAGACCCAGTACTTC.